This TCR beta chain was sequenced in a study of TIL therapy for anti-PD-1-resistant metastatic lung cancer. Study overall: Most patients had lung adenocarcinoma; several tumors were EGFR-mutant, two ALK-rearranged; half smoked currently or formerly.

The time point is: pre-treatment sample, taken before nivolumab and TIL therapy. Pleural nodules or supraclavicular lymph nodes made up most of the excised metastases sampled. Sequencing used immunoSEQ v3. Sequencing used immunoSEQ multiplex PCR; TCRdb keeps in-frame clones, though not all of them. This table holds about 26,000 clones, 60% to 70% found once. The CDR3 has 15 residues. In germline, CDR1 is LNHDA, CDR2 SQIVND (reference sequence). Trimming cost V 4 bases and J 3 bases; bases outside gene matches: 3. The sample was tumor tissue, taken at baseline. The sequence derives from a woman aged 25 to 80 with non-small cell lung cancer. The rearrangement joins TRBV19 to TRBJ1-5; TRBD1 matches at 10 bases. The CDR3 DNA sequence: TGTGCCAGTAGTAACGGACAGGGGGTCAATCAGCCCCAGCATTTT. Protein sequence: CASSNGQGVNQPQHF.